The present T cell receptor beta chain was sequenced within a study of blood T cell repertoires in COVID-19. Study information: Both acute and convalescent COVID-19 samples were obtained from the United States, Italy and Spain.

Sequencing was performed with immunoSEQ multiplex PCR; in TCRdb, only in-frame clones are kept and a portion is missing. Here the sample spans 200,000 to 250,000 clones, about nine tenths being singletons. The sequencing input was peripheral blood. The receptor's source is a man aged 25-45 years with COVID-19, enrolled during active disease.

The DNA for the CDR3 is TGTGCCAGCAGCCAAGAGGGGCCCTATAATTCACCCCTCCACTTT. Encoded protein: CASSQEGPYNSPLHF. The V gene is TRBV4-2, the J gene TRBJ1-6; D possibly corresponds to TRBD1 (5 bases). CDR3 size: 15 residues. Germline lookup yields CDR1 LGHNA and CDR2 YNFKEQ. V was pared by 0 bases and J by 2 bases, with 5 bases between.